The rows below give T cell receptor beta chains drawn from one sample of a study of cytomegalovirus exposure and HLA in healthy donors. Produced via immunoSEQ multiplex PCR; TCRdb's table is partial and in-frame only. This sample yields 70,000 to 80,000 clones, of which 94% are seen a single time; approximately 3.6% belongs to the top ten. The material sequenced was PBMCs. Receptors originate from a woman aged 18-29 years in good health and CMV-seropositive. The CDR3 runs from the conserved cysteine through the conserved F or W. Expanded clones are given a class, and other clones once, few, many or no size at all.

once	TRBV2	TRBJ2-1	13	CASSEGGREEQFF
.	TRBV7-2	TRBJ2-7	15	CASSLAAGVSYEQYF
.	TRBV28	TRBJ1-1	14	CACMTGVMNTEAFF
.	TRBV5-1	TRBJ2-3	16	CASSLVGLASSDTQYF
once	TRBV7-9	TRBJ2-7	15	CASSYGRGTSYEQYF
.	TRBV7-9	TRBJ1-3	16	CASSDLDRGRGNTIYF
.	TRBV2	TRBJ2-3	12	CASSGAADTQYF
.	TRBV11-2	TRBJ1-5	14	CASSLVGGNQPQHF
.	TRBV29-1	TRBJ2-7	11	CSVRGGDEQYF
.	TRBV6-6	TRBJ2-3	14	CASSPGQYTDTQYF
.	TRBV5-1	TRBJ2-7	15	CASSLAYQVSYEQYF
once	TRBV6-5	TRBJ2-7	13	CASSRGQDYEQYF
.	TRBV29-1	TRBJ2-3	15	CSVEGAGGPTDTQYF
once	TRBV5-1	TRBJ2-7	14	CASSLRQGDYEQYF
.	TRBV7-8	TRBJ2-7	15	CASSLESSGNYEQYF
.	TRBV18	TRBJ1-1	15	CASSPVGDFYTEAFF
.	TRBV6-1	TRBJ1-5	16	CASSEVAGGSGQPQHF
.	TRBV28	TRBJ2-4	14	CASSGTVAKNIQYF
few	TRBV4-3	TRBJ2-5	17	CASSQELGGRAAETQYF
.	TRBV6-1	TRBJ2-7	13	CASSRTGFYEQYF
.	TRBV30	TRBJ2-1	14	CAWDHPAGRYEQFF
few	TRBV27	TRBJ1-1	14	CASSSGTGTTEAFF
.	TRBV29-1	TRBJ2-2	14	CSVLEAGPTGELFF
.	TRBV4-3	TRBJ1-6	14	CASSQNRAMAPLHF
.	TRBV28	TRBJ1-4	15	CASSPSGQGVEKLFF
.	TRBV18	TRBJ2-6	15	CASSPGGSGANVLTF
.	TRBV5-1	TRBJ1-2	12	CASSADRSGYTF
.	TRBV7-9	TRBJ1-1	15	CASSPTTGFGTEAFF
.	TRBV13	TRBJ2-7	16	CASSWRLAGGSYEQYF
.	TRBV6-4	TRBJ2-3	15	CASSAGTGGADTQYF
.	TRBV6-1	TRBJ1-1	11	CAGGVFTEAFF
.	TRBV6-1	TRBJ1-5	13	CASSDESEQPQHF
.	TRBV5-1	TRBJ2-4	18	CASSWEAGAPGAKNIQYF
few	TRBV27	TRBJ1-2	12	CASSFAGYGYTF
.	TRBV30	TRBJ1-2	12	CAWSRGRGGYTF
.	TRBV2	TRBJ1-1	14	CASSMTGGDTEAFF
.	TRBV7-2	TRBJ1-1	15	CASSLGPGRIPEAFF
.	TRBV9	TRBJ2-3	16	CASDRAGEMSTDTQYF
.	TRBV28	TRBJ1-3	15	CASSSPTGYGNTIYF
.	TRBV19	TRBJ1-5	14	CASGPGQGARPQHF
.	TRBV19	TRBJ1-5	17	CASSTPQGAMSNQPQHF
once	TRBV2	TRBJ2-5	14	CASTGTSGEETQYF
few	TRBV19	TRBJ1-6	14	CASSSGQGITPLHF
.	TRBV27	TRBJ1-2	17	CASSLRDRGGVGYGYTF
.	TRBV7-9	TRBJ2-3	14	CASRGLAGEDTQYF
.	TRBV6-1	TRBJ1-5	18	CASSEGQGSHGSNQPQHF
.	TRBV9	TRBJ2-7	17	CASSPGGSGRAIGEQYF
.	TRBV5-1	TRBJ2-7	14	CASSLEPPSYEQYF
.	TRBV30	TRBJ2-7	13	CAWSVGQGGEQYF
.	TRBV2	TRBJ2-3	13	CASSFTGEDTQYF
.	TRBV5-1	TRBJ2-3	15	CASSSSGVSTDTQYF
.	TRBV5-8	TRBJ1-1	14	CASRGQYEGTEAFF
.	TRBV11-3	TRBJ2-5	13	CASSLGAEETQYF
.	TRBV5-1	TRBJ2-5	13	CASSLGQRETQYF
.	TRBV29-1	TRBJ1-2	11	CSGGQGGGYTF
.	TRBV9	TRBJ1-2	14	CASSTTGWGYGYTF
.	TRBV9	TRBJ2-7	14	CASSAQGGSYEQYF
.	TRBV27	TRBJ2-2	17	CASRGGQGRSNTGELFF